The 21 T cell receptor beta chains below all came from one sample that was sequenced in a study of CD8 T cells in ankylosing spondylitis. TCRdb independently ran MiXCR on the 5' RACE reads; one entry per CDR3 protein. The data hold 200,000 or so distinct CDR3 sequences, with around 13% observed a single time. Specimen: blood, either unsorted or a sorted T cell fraction (not recorded which). All receptors come from a female donor with ankylosing spondylitis or in good health (not recorded which).

CDR3 DNA sequence: TGTGCCAGCAGCCCGACTAGCGGGAGTGGCGGGGAGCTGTTTTTT. Translation: CASSPTSGSGGELFF. V is TRBV2 and J is TRBJ2-2, with 12 positions matching TRBD2. The germline gives CDR1 SNHLY, CDR2 FYNNEI. The CDR3 is 15 residues long. Germline trimming cut 6 bases from V and 7 bases from J; bases unmatched to any gene: 6.

This clonotype was counted ten times or more. This rearrangement joins TRBV3-1 to TRBJ1-2, with D hard to call. V lost 8 bases and J lost 1, with 14 bases in between. Per the germline V gene, CDR1 is LGHDT and CDR2 is YNNKEL (reference sequence). The CDR3 has 14 amino acids. Written as DNA, the CDR3 is TGTGCCAGCCGACCTCAGTCGCGTAACTATGGCTACACCTTC. Translating gives CASRPQSRNYGYTF.

This clonotype was found many times. The chain recombines TRBV3-1 with TRBJ2-2, with no clear D. The V and J ends lost 4 bases and 1 base respectively, with 10 bases between them. Germline values: CDR1 LGHDT, CDR2 YNNKEL (reference sequence). The CDR3 totals 15 residues. CDR3 coding DNA: TGTGCCAGCAGCCTCGGGTGCGGGAACACCGGGGAGCTGTTTTTT. This codes for CASSLGCGNTGELFF.

V gene TRBV6-5 combines with J gene TRBJ2-1; D is possibly TRBD1 or TRBD2 (5 bases each). V lost 2 bases and J 1 base, leaving 12 bases between the germline ends. CDR1 is MNHEY and CDR2 is SVGAGI in the germline V gene. The length of the CDR3 is 16 residues. In DNA, the CDR3 is TGTGCCAGCAGTTACCTCTTGAGGGGATCCTACAATGAGCAGTTCTTC. Translated, it gives CASSYLLRGSYNEQFF.

The J gene is TRBJ2-3, the V gene TRBV5-6; 12 bases are a match to TRBD2. The CDR3 runs to 14 residues. Per germline, CDR1 SGHDT and CDR2 YYEEEE. J was trimmed by 10 bases and V by 2 bases; bases with no gene match: 5. The CDR3 reads CASSFGLAGNAQYF. CDR3 DNA sequence: TGTGCCAGCAGCTTCGGACTAGCGGGGAACGCGCAGTATTTT.

As regards this clonotype: This may come from a read error, since a much larger clone is one base off. The chain joins TRBV19 to TRBJ1-2; a weak D match, TRBD1 (6 bases). Germline CDR1 is LNHDA and CDR2 is SQIVND (reference sequence). This CDR3 comprises 15 residues. The CDR3 nucleotides are TGTGCCAGTAGTATAGTCGCAGGGGAAGACTATGACTACACCTTC. The encoded protein is CASSIVAGEDYDYTF.

This clonotype was detected ten times or more. This chain joins TRBV29-1 and TRBJ1-5; tentatively, D is TRBD1 (6 bases). The germline gives CDR1 SQVTM, CDR2 ANQGSEA. With 3 bases removed from V and 5 bases from J, the gap between germline ends came to 11 bases. The CDR3 loop spans 13 amino acids. The CDR3 region has the DNA TGCAGCGTTGAGGTAGCAGGGGATCAGCCCCAGCATTTT. Protein sequence: CSVEVAGDQPQHF.

This clonotype was detected only once. Being one base from a much bigger clone, this may be a read error. V gene TRBV3-1 combines with J gene TRBJ2-1; tentatively, D is TRBD2 (6 bases). This CDR3 spans 15 amino acids. CDR1 and CDR2 from the germline V gene are LGHDT and YNNKEL (reference sequence). The CDR3 DNA reads as TGTACCAGCAGCCAAGATAGCGGTTCCTACAATGAGCAGTTCTTC. This sequence encodes CTSSQDSGSYNEQFF.

The chain has TRBV20-1 and TRBJ2-7; 12 bases line up with TRBD1. Germline CDR1 and CDR2: DFQATT and SNEGSKA (reference sequence). V was clipped by 2 bases and J by 6 bases; unmatched bases: 8. This CDR3 is built from 15 residues. The CDR3 region is CSARSTGTGGPEQYF. CDR3 DNA: TGCAGTGCTAGATCAACCGGGACAGGGGGCCCCGAGCAGTACTTC.

This clonotype was seen more than once but under ten times. The J gene is TRBJ2-2, the V gene TRBV19; D is uncertain. This CDR3 is 12 amino acids long. The germline V gene has CDR1 LNHDA and CDR2 SQIVND (reference sequence). V dropped 7 bases and J dropped 4 bases, with 7 bases sitting between them. CDR3: CASKPATGELFF. For the CDR3, the DNA is TGTGCCAGTAAGCCCGCCACCGGGGAGCTGTTTTTT.

The V call is TRBV29-1, the J call TRBJ2-1; 11 nucleotides match TRBD2. The V and J ends lost 4 bases and 4 bases, in that order; junction bases with no gene match: 3. CDR3 size: 14 residues. The germline V gene encodes CDR1 SQVTM and CDR2 ANQGSEA. The CDR3 loop is CSVASSGRYNEQFF. Here the CDR3 DNA reads TGCAGCGTTGCTTCTAGCGGGAGGTACAATGAGCAGTTCTTC.

This clonotype has a handful of counts. An end of the junction does not agree with germline; a read error may underlie this. The chain combines TRBV7-7 with TRBJ2-1; TRBD1 matches 8 bases. The CDR3 is 14 amino acids. Germline V gene lookup returns CDR1 SSHAT and CDR2 FNYEAQ (reference sequence). This CDR3 reads CASSTGQGVHEQFF. CDR3 bases: TGTGCTAGCAGCACAGGACAGGGCGTCCATGAGCAGTTCTTC. Based on the CDR3 plus reference TRBV7-7 and TRBJ2-1, the full variable domain is GAGVSQSPRYKVTKRGQDVTLRCDPISSHATLYWYQQALGQGPEFLTYFNYEAQPDKSGLPSDRFSAERPEGSISTLTIQRTEQRDSAMYRCASSTGQGVHEQFFGPGTRLTVL.

In this sample, this clonotype turned up many times. The genes are TRBV14 and TRBJ2-2; the D gene is possibly TRBD2 (6 bases). Trimming stripped 4 bases from V and 0 bases from J, with 21 bases between. CDR3 length equals 19 residues. Per germline, CDR1 SGHDN and CDR2 FVKESK. The CDR3 DNA is TGTGCCAGCAGCCTTCAACCCCGGGACTTGCCAGCGAACACCGGGGAGCTGTTTTTT. Residues: CASSLQPRDLPANTGELFF.

On this clonotype itself: A clone one base away is much larger, so this may be a read error. The chain carries TRBV5-1 and TRBJ2-1, with D perhaps matching TRBD2 (5 bases). Germline V gene lookup returns CDR1 SGHRS and CDR2 YFSETQ. This CDR3 comprises 14 residues. CDR3 nucleotides: TGCCCCAGCAGCCCTGCGGGTGACACCAATGAGCAGTTCTTC. Amino acids: CPSSPAGDTNEQFF.

This clonotype was seen only a few times. The chain carries TRBV6-1 and TRBJ1-5, with D possibly TRBD1 on 6 matching bases. V lost 3 bases and J lost 6, with 15 bases in between. The germline V gene has CDR1 MNHNS and CDR2 SASEGT. The CDR3 contains 15 residues. DNA for the CDR3: TGTGCCAGCAGTGAGGCAGCGGGGGCGGGTCAGCCCCAGCATTTT. Translation: CASSEAAGAGQPQHF.

This clonotype was picked up many times. The chain uses TRBV5-1 and TRBJ1-4; D is undetermined. The CDR3 is made up of 13 amino acids. Germline assignment: CDR1 SGHRS and CDR2 YFSETQ. Trimming shortened V by 0 bases and J by 8 bases, and 8 bases separated the two germline ends. The CDR3 protein is CASSLVLGEKLFF. The CDR3 DNA reads as TGCGCCAGCAGCTTGGTCCTCGGGGAAAAACTGTTTTTT.

This clonotype was counted a few times. The V gene is TRBV7-2, the J gene TRBJ2-7; 11 nucleotides line up with TRBD1. The V segment lost 0 bases and the J segment 3 bases; nucleotides outside the gene matches: 4. CDR1 is SGHTA, CDR2 FQGNSA, per germline. The CDR3 is 16 amino acids. The CDR3 here is CASSLASGQGGYEQYF. CDR3 bases: TGTGCCAGCAGCTTAGCGTCGGGACAGGGGGGCTACGAGCAGTACTTC.

A note on this clonotype: The CDR3 does not end in the conserved phenylalanine or tryptophan, so this is likely a read error. This chain links TRBV7-2 with TRBJ1-2; unclear D gene. V lost 2 bases to trimming and J lost 4 bases, with 11 bases between them. The CDR3 has 14 amino acids. Germline CDR1 SGHTA, CDR2 FQGNSA. The CDR3 protein is CASSLKGLVYGYTL. The CDR3 bases are TGTGCCAGCAGCTTAAAGGGCTTGGTCTATGGCTACACCCTC.

There are many counts of this clonotype. The chain joins TRBV5-1 to TRBJ2-7; 8 positions match TRBD1. Germline CDR1 is SGHRS and CDR2 is YFSETQ. The CDR3 has 13 amino acids. V was clipped by 1 base and J by 4 bases; unmatched bases: 1. CDR3 protein: CASSLRQGYEQYF. The CDR3, as DNA: TGCGCCAGCAGCTTGCGACAGGGGTACGAGCAGTACTTC.

This clonotype was counted many times. V usage is TRBV12-3 or TRBV12-4 and J usage is TRBJ2-1; no clear D gene. The V gene lost 3 bases and the J gene lost 0 bases, with 9 bases spanning the gap. CDR3 length: 15 amino acids. The CDR3 sequence is CASSFVRSSYNEQFF. CDR3 nucleotides: TGTGCCAGCAGTTTCGTCAGGAGCTCCTACAATGAGCAGTTCTTC.

The sample holds many counts of this clonotype. The chain uses TRBV28 and TRBJ1-1, with D perhaps matching TRBD1 (5 bases). V was trimmed by 5 bases and J by 7 bases, leaving 11 bases between them. Germline V gives CDR1 MDHEN, CDR2 SYDVKM. This CDR3 is built from 12 residues. The CDR3, as DNA: TGTGCCAGCAGTCCTCAGACAGATGAAGCTTTCTTT. This gives the protein CASSPQTDEAFF.